Below, 16 T cell receptor beta chains from the same sample are listed, as sequenced in a study of identical twins. TCRdb re-called the 5' RACE reads with MiXCR, one entry per CDR3 protein. This table holds approximately 550,000 distinct CDR3 sequences, around 20% found once. The same data also contributed to another study, on yellow fever vaccine responses in identical twins.

Sequencing was carried out using CD4+ T cells sorted from blood. These receptors all stem from a woman aged 18-29 years in good health.

This clonotype was recorded a few times. The CDR3 here is CASSPGGRNTIYF. The CDR3, as DNA: TGTGCCAGCAGCCCGGGGGGAAGAAACACCATATATTTT. This chain uses TRBV7-9 with TRBJ1-3, with a weak D call TRBD1 (5 bases). The CDR3 extends over 13 amino acids. V lost 5 bases and J lost 5, with 10 bases in between. Germline values: CDR1 SEHNR, CDR2 FQNEAQ (reference sequence).

The chain combines TRBV9 with TRBJ2-5; tentative D call: TRBD2 (6 bases). Germline-derived CDR1 and CDR2 are SGDLS and YYNGEE. This CDR3 spans 14 amino acids. The germline V and J ends were trimmed by 4 bases and 4 bases, with 14 bases remaining between them. The CDR3 loop reads CASSSRSGVETQYF. CDR3 bases: TGTGCCAGCAGCTCCCGTTCGGGAGTAGAGACCCAGTACTTC. The complete variable domain, with remaining parts taken from reference TRBV9 and TRBJ2-5, reads DSGVTQTPKHLITATGQRVTLRCSPRSGDLSVYWYQQSLDQGLQFLIQYYNGEERAKGNILERFSAQQFPDLHSELNLSSLELGDSALYFCASSSRSGVETQYFGPGTRLLVL.

J is TRBJ1-1 and V is TRBV5-1; 8 positions match TRBD1. Unmatched junction bases numbered 6, after V lost 4 bases and J lost 4 bases. The CDR3 has 14 amino acids. In germline, CDR1 is SGHRS, CDR2 YFSETQ. The CDR3 DNA follows: TGCGCCAGCAGCCGATCTACAGGGGGCACTGAAGCTTTCTTT. This codes for CASSRSTGGTEAFF.

The rearrangement uses TRBV5-1 and TRBJ2-7; TRBD1 matches at 10 bases. The CDR3 consists of 15 residues. V gave up 2 bases and J gave up 2 bases; unmatched junction bases: 4. From germline, CDR1 is SGHRS and CDR2 YFSETQ. The CDR3 DNA follows: TGCGCCAGCAGCTTTGACGGGACAGGGGCCTACGAGCAGTACTTC. Protein: CASSFDGTGAYEQYF.

This chain joins TRBV9 and TRBJ2-3; tentatively, D is TRBD2 (6 bases). This CDR3 is built from 14 residues. Germline values: CDR1 SGDLS, CDR2 YYNGEE. The V and J ends lost 5 bases and 4 bases respectively, with 14 bases between them. CDR3 sequence reads: CASSQRRAPDTQYF. CDR3 nucleotide sequence: TGTGCCAGCAGTCAAAGGAGGGCGCCAGATACGCAGTATTTT.

This clonotype turned up a few times. The genes are TRBV3-1 and TRBJ2-7, with TRBD1 matching 7 bases. Trimming at V came to 0 bases and at J to 1 base, leaving 9 bases not matched to a gene. This CDR3 is 17 amino acids long. In germline, CDR1 is LGHDT, CDR2 YNNKEL (reference sequence). The chain's CDR3 is CASSQERTGNYSYEQYV. DNA for the CDR3: TGTGCCAGCAGCCAAGAAAGGACAGGTAACTATTCCTACGAGCAGTACGTC.

CDR3 region: CASRRTSGAMLSANIQYF. CDR3 sequence (DNA): TGTGCCAGCAGACGGACTAGCGGGGCCATGCTGAGCGCCAACATTCAGTACTTC. The rearrangement links TRBV12-3 or TRBV12-4 to TRBJ2-4, with 12 bases fitting TRBD2. The CDR3 runs to 18 residues. After removal of 6 bases from V and 7 bases from J, the junction contained 16 bases not matched to a gene.

This clonotype showed up just a few times. The V gene is TRBV5-1, the J gene TRBJ2-1; TRBD2 agrees at 15 bases. The V segment lost 4 bases and the J segment 7 bases; nucleotides outside the gene matches: 6. CDR3 size: 16 residues. The germline CDR1 and CDR2 sequences are SGHRS and YFSETQ. This CDR3 is CASSGGLAGGLNEQFF. As DNA, the CDR3 is TGCGCCAGCAGCGGAGGACTAGCGGGGGGGCTGAATGAGCAGTTCTTC.

CDR3 DNA: TGTGCCACCAGCCCCCGTAGCGGGTTCTCTGGGGCCAACGTCCTGACTTTC. Translating it yields CATSPRSGFSGANVLTF. The chain employs TRBV2 and TRBJ2-6; 7 nucleotides match TRBD2. The CDR3 consists of 17 residues. The V segment lost 10 bases and the J segment 0 bases; nucleotides outside the gene matches: 12. The germline gives CDR1 SNHLY, CDR2 FYNNEI.

Only a few counts were recorded for this clonotype. The rearrangement links TRBV5-4 to TRBJ1-1; 9 bases line up with TRBD1. Trimming cost V 0 bases and J 7 bases; bases outside gene matches: 7. CDR3 length equals 15 residues. Germline CDR1 reads SGHNT; CDR2 reads YYREEE (reference sequence). The chain's CDR3 is CASSLGQGVTGEAFF. The CDR3 DNA is TGTGCCAGCAGCTTGGGACAGGGGGTAACGGGTGAAGCTTTCTTT.

This clonotype came up a few times. This chain joins TRBV4-1 and TRBJ2-1; TRBD1 is a possible D gene (6 bases). The CDR3 has 12 residues. V lost 4 bases and J lost 12, with 13 bases in between. Germline V gene sequence: CDR1 MGHRA, CDR2 YSYEKL. Here the CDR3 reads CASSLMGAAQFF. For the CDR3, the DNA is TGCGCCAGCAGCCTGATGGGGGCTGCGCAGTTCTTC.

This clonotype was picked up a small number of times. The CDR3 sequence is CASSLDGSATNEKLFF. In DNA form, the CDR3 reads TGCGCCAGCAGCTTGGACGGGAGTGCAACTAATGAAAAACTGTTTTTT. The rearrangement links TRBV5-1 to TRBJ1-4; no definite D call. The CDR3 is made up of 16 amino acids. CDR1 is SGHRS, CDR2 YFSETQ, per germline. Trimming removed 0 bases at V and 0 bases at J, with 9 bases between.

This clonotype has a single count. CDR3 sequence: CSARTPGLPNEQFF. CDR3 DNA: TGCAGTGCTAGAACACCCGGACTACCAAATGAGCAGTTCTTC. This chain links TRBV20-1 with TRBJ2-1; D is possibly TRBD2 (6 bases). Trimming removed 2 bases at V and 7 bases at J, with 15 bases between. This CDR3 has 14 amino acids. The germline CDR1 and CDR2 sequences are DFQATT and SNEGSKA (reference sequence).

This chain connects TRBV10-3 to TRBJ1-6; the D is unclear. V lost 3 bases and J 8 bases, leaving 8 bases between the germline ends. Germline CDR1 and CDR2: ENHRY and SYGVKD. CDR3 length: 13 amino acids. For the CDR3, the DNA is TGTGCCATCAGTGAAGTTCCGTATTCACCCCTCCACTTT. Residues: CAISEVPYSPLHF.

This chain uses TRBV10-2 with TRBJ1-6; no clear D gene. The CDR3 spans 12 residues. Germline lookup yields CDR1 WSHSY and CDR2 SAAADI. V was pared by 3 bases and J by 10 bases, with 7 bases between. The CDR3 DNA sequence: TGCGCCAGCAGTGAAGCATTATCACCCCTCCACTTT. This translates into CASSEALSPLHF.

The J gene is TRBJ2-4, the V gene TRBV24-1; D is undetermined. V dropped 4 bases and J dropped 0 bases, with 3 bases sitting between them. Germline CDR1 KGHDR, CDR2 SFDVKD. This CDR3 contains 13 residues. In DNA form, the CDR3 reads TGTGCCACCAGTGACCTAGCCAAAAACATTCAGTACTTC. It is translated as CATSDLAKNIQYF.